The clone carrying this T cell receptor (beta chain) was found once. Data came from immunoSEQ multiplex PCR; TCRdb stores just in-frame clones and leaves some out. The repertoire holds around 120,000 clones, with roughly nine tenths as singletons. Germline V gives CDR1 SGHTA, CDR2 FQGTGA. The CDR3 consists of 15 residues. V was cut by 3 bases and J by 6 bases, with 15 bases left in between. The source of the sample is a study of T cell changes during pregnancy in multiple sclerosis. The chain joins TRBV7-3 to TRBJ2-1; D might be TRBD2 (5 bases). The sample was peripheral blood, taken after pregnancy. The clonotype comes from a female donor with multiple sclerosis, enrolled in a pregnancy study. The CDR3 sequence is CASSLDFPPPNEQFF. The CDR3, as DNA: TGTGCCAGCAGCTTGGACTTCCCGCCCCCCAATGAGCAGTTCTTC.